The 19 T cell receptor beta chains below all came from one sample that was sequenced in a study of technical replicates of blood from several donors. Here immunoSEQ multiplex PCR was the method, and the copy in TCRdb shows in-frame clones only, minus some. Of about 91,000 clones detected, 85% to 95% appear once; the ten largest clones hold about 0.24%. The material sequenced was T cells isolated from PBMCs. The receptor source for this set is a human donor in good health.

J is TRBJ2-2 and V is TRBV4-1; D gene unclear. The CDR3 sequence is 14 residues long. CDR1 is MGHRA, CDR2 YSYEKL, per germline. Trimming took off 2 bases at V and 3 bases at J, with 7 bases between the two ends. The CDR3: CASSQPLHTGELFF. The CDR3 region has the DNA TGCGCCAGCAGCCAACCACTACACACCGGGGAGCTGTTTTTT.

The chain joins TRBV6-5 to TRBJ2-4, with 9 bases aligning to TRBD1. The J segment lost 2 bases and the V segment lost 5 bases, leaving 4 bases of the junction unmatched. The CDR3 has 15 residues. Per germline, CDR1 MNHEY and CDR2 SVGAGI. CDR3 bases: TGTGCCAGCAGTAACACAGGGGGCACCAAAAACATTCAGTACTTC. It translates to CASSNTGGTKNIQYF.

The rearrangement links TRBV5-1 to TRBJ2-1, with 10 bases aligning to TRBD2. V lost 6 bases, J lost 2 bases, and 8 bases stayed unmatched. The CDR3 length is 16 residues. Germline lookup yields CDR1 SGHRS and CDR2 YFSETQ. The CDR3 is CASIGSLAGAYNEQFF. In DNA form, the CDR3 reads TGCGCCAGCATCGGGTCGCTAGCGGGAGCCTACAATGAGCAGTTCTTC.

The chain recombines TRBV10-3 with TRBJ2-5, with 8 bases lining up with TRBD2. Unmatched junction bases numbered 6, after V lost 4 bases and J lost 5 bases. CDR1 ENHRY and CDR2 SYGVKD come from the germline V gene. The CDR3 extends over 14 amino acids. CDR3 amino acids: CAISGDSGVETQYF. For the CDR3, the DNA is TGTGCCATCAGTGGAGATAGCGGGGTTGAGACCCAGTACTTC.

The rearrangement links TRBV12-5 to TRBJ2-7, with 9 bases matching TRBD2. This CDR3 contains 14 residues. The germline V gene has CDR1 LGHNT and CDR2 FRNRAP. J gave up 2 bases and V 2 bases, and 1 base lay outside the gene matches. Here the CDR3 reads CASGLSGGTYEQYF. The DNA of the CDR3 is TGTGCTAGTGGTTTGAGCGGGGGGACCTACGAGCAGTACTTC.

The count of this clone is one. The chain carries TRBV27 and TRBJ2-1; possibly TRBD2 for D (6 bases). The CDR3 totals 19 residues. V lost 5 bases and J lost 6, with 29 bases in between. CDR1 MNHEY and CDR2 SMNVEV come from the germline V gene (reference sequence). CDR3 nucleotides: TGTGCCAGCAGTGAGCGGTTGGGACCTAGCAAGGGAGGTACCAATGAGCAGTTCTTC. It specifies CASSERLGPSKGGTNEQFF.

The V and J genes are TRBV29-1 and TRBJ2-3, with TRBD1 matching over 8 bases. The length of the CDR3 is 12 residues. Trimming cost V 8 bases and J 4 bases; bases outside gene matches: 5. Germline assignment: CDR1 SQVTM and CDR2 ANQGSEA. CDR3 nucleotides: TGCAGCCAAACACAGGGGGCAGATACGCAGTATTTT. Its protein is CSQTQGADTQYF.

The rearrangement uses TRBV14 and TRBJ1-4, with D possibly matching TRBD1 (6 bases). This CDR3 spans 14 amino acids. Germline V gives CDR1 SGHDN, CDR2 FVKESK. The germline V and J ends were trimmed by 0 bases and 12 bases, with 14 bases remaining between them. Written as DNA, the CDR3 is TGTGCCAGCAGCCAAGATGGATTCCGACAGGAACTGTTTTTT. This gives the protein CASSQDGFRQELFF.

V usage is TRBV6-1 and J usage is TRBJ2-1; 9 nucleotides match TRBD1. Germline V gives CDR1 MNHNS, CDR2 SASEGT. The CDR3 spans 17 residues. The junction had 14 bases not matched to a gene; V was cut back by 3 bases and J by 8 bases. CDR3: CASSDLWGQGLSDEQFF. The CDR3 coding sequence is TGTGCCAGCAGTGACCTCTGGGGACAGGGATTATCCGATGAGCAGTTCTTC.

DNA for the CDR3: TGTGCCAGCAACTCCTTACAGGGTGAAGGCTACACCTTC. It is translated as CASNSLQGEGYTF. The rearrangement joins TRBV28 to TRBJ1-2; the D gene is possibly TRBD1 (6 bases). V was pared by 7 bases and J by 8 bases, with 17 bases between. Germline CDR1 MDHEN, CDR2 SYDVKM. The CDR3 sequence is 13 residues long.

CDR3 sequence reads: CASSLFPVETQYF. CDR3 nucleotide sequence: TGCGCCAGCAGCTTGTTTCCTGTGGAGACCCAGTACTTC. The chain joins TRBV5-1 to TRBJ2-5; no clear D. V gave up 1 base and J gave up 5 bases, with 9 bases separating them. The CDR3 is 13 residues long. Germline V CDR1 and CDR2: SGHRS, YFSETQ.

The chain joins TRBV6-1 to TRBJ2-3, with 8 nucleotides matching TRBD1. J lost 6 bases, V lost 6 bases, and 11 bases had no gene match. Per germline, CDR1 MNHNS and CDR2 SASEGT. The CDR3 totals 15 residues. CDR3 protein: CASRGRTGRGDTQYF. CDR3 bases: TGTGCCAGCAGGGGGAGGACAGGGCGCGGGGATACGCAGTATTTT.

V gene TRBV18 combines with J gene TRBJ1-5, with D unresolved. The CDR3 has 16 residues. The germline V and J ends were trimmed by 5 bases and 0 bases, with 14 bases remaining between them. Germline V CDR1 and CDR2: KGHSH, LQKENI. CDR3 protein: CASSGGGVYSNQPQHF. The CDR3 nucleotides are TGTGCCAGCTCAGGCGGCGGGGTCTATAGCAATCAGCCCCAGCATTTT.

This clone turned up a few times. This chain uses TRBV19 with TRBJ1-1; 7 bases match TRBD1. V lost 4 bases, J lost 2 bases, and 10 bases stayed unmatched. CDR1 is LNHDA, CDR2 SQIVND, per germline (reference sequence). The CDR3 is 16 amino acids. Written as DNA, the CDR3 is TGTGCCAGTAGTAACCTTCCGGGACAGAGAAACACTGAAGCTTTCTTT. It is translated as CASSNLPGQRNTEAFF.

This chain joins TRBV30 and TRBJ1-6, with D tentatively TRBD1 (5 bases). V lost 0 bases to trimming and J lost 9 bases, with 15 bases between them. Germline V gives CDR1 GTSNPN, CDR2 SVGIG (reference sequence). This CDR3 region has 15 residues. The CDR3 spells CAWSVSPQGGSPLHF. CDR3 sequence (DNA): TGTGCCTGGAGTGTGTCCCCGCAGGGTGGTTCACCCCTCCACTTT.

J is TRBJ1-1 and V is TRBV10-1, with 8 bases identical to TRBD1. CDR1 is WNHNN and CDR2 is SYGVQD in the germline V gene (reference sequence). CDR3 length: 15 amino acids. Trimming took 4 bases from V and 2 from J; bases not matched to a gene: 6. The CDR3 here is CASSGSGGLNTEAFF. CDR3 DNA sequence: TGCGCCAGCAGTGGGTCAGGGGGCCTTAACACTGAAGCTTTCTTT.

This clone was seen once. Here the CDR3 reads CASSPTVAGGLEQYF. CDR3 bases: TGTGCCAGTAGTCCGACGGTAGCGGGGGGGCTTGAGCAGTACTTC. The rearrangement links TRBV19 to TRBJ2-7; 11 bases map to TRBD2. CDR1 LNHDA and CDR2 SQIVND come from the germline V gene (reference sequence). V gave up 5 bases and J gave up 7 bases; unmatched junction bases: 10. This CDR3 contains 15 residues.

CDR3 in DNA: TGTGCCAGCAGTGAATTATCAAGGGTGGGGGCCCTATATGGCTACACCTTC. Protein: CASSELSRVGALYGYTF. V usage is TRBV6-1 and J usage is TRBJ1-2; a weak D match, TRBD1 (6 bases). Germline CDR1 and CDR2: MNHNS and SASEGT. Trimming removed 2 bases from V and 5 bases from J, with 21 bases in between. The CDR3 is 17 residues long.

V is TRBV10-2 and J is TRBJ2-7; 10 bases match TRBD1. Germline V lookup: CDR1 WSHSY, CDR2 SAAADI. The CDR3 is 12 amino acids. Losses at the gene ends were 9 bases for V and 6 bases for J; bases not matched to a gene: 5. The CDR3 loop is CASTDRGLEQYF. The CDR3 DNA is TGCGCCAGTACTGACAGGGGGCTCGAGCAGTACTTC.